Shown below are 27 T cell receptor beta chains from a single sample sequenced in a study of cytomegalovirus exposure and HLA in healthy donors. PCR was performed using 60 Vbeta and 13 Jbeta primers. Profiled with immunoSEQ multiplex PCR; TCRdb holds only in-frame clones, not every one. The data hold fewer than 300,000 clones, with 86% observed a single time. Sequenced: PBMCs. Receptor source: a man aged 40-50 years in good health and CMV-seropositive.

A note on this clone: The junction differs from germline at one of its ends, possibly a read error. The chain combines TRBV7-7 with TRBJ2-3; D perhaps matches TRBD2 (6 bases). This CDR3 comprises 15 residues. CDR1 and CDR2 from the germline V gene are SSHAT and FNYEAQ (reference sequence). CDR3 nucleotides: TGTGCTAGCAGCTGGCGGGGTCGCCCCACAGATACGCAGTATTTT. Translated, it gives CASSWRGRPTDTQYF.

This clone was picked up one time. This chain joins TRBV7-6 and TRBJ2-3, with TRBD2 as a possible D gene (6 bases). Germline CDR1 SGHVS, CDR2 FNYEAQ. The CDR3 length is 13 residues. V lost 6 bases to trimming and J lost 4 bases, with 11 bases between them. The CDR3 region has the DNA TGTGCCAGCAGGTATAGCGGTTCAGATACGCAGTATTTT. It specifies CASRYSGSDTQYF.

The chain uses TRBV19 and TRBJ2-3; D is unresolved. V was trimmed by 5 bases and J by 0 bases, leaving 9 bases between them. CDR1 is LNHDA and CDR2 is SQIVND in the germline V gene (reference sequence). The CDR3 has 14 residues. CDR3 protein: CASSPTSSTDTQYF. The CDR3, as DNA: TGTGCCAGTAGTCCGACATCTAGCACAGATACGCAGTATTTT.

V is TRBV19 and J is TRBJ1-1; 7 bases agree with TRBD1. V was clipped by 0 bases and J by 4 bases; unmatched bases: 5. Germline V gene data show CDR1 as LNHDA and CDR2 as SQIVND (reference sequence). The CDR3 sequence is 15 residues long. The CDR3 is CASSIDPTGTTEAFF. As DNA, the CDR3 is TGTGCCAGTAGTATAGACCCGACAGGGACCACTGAAGCTTTCTTT.

This clone was found a few times. The gene calls are TRBV6-1 and TRBJ1-1, with a tentative D call TRBD1 (6 bases). Germline loops: CDR1 MNHNS, CDR2 SASEGT. The V end lost 6 bases, the J end lost 6 bases, and 8 bases lay between the germline ends. There are 11 residues in the CDR3. The CDR3 coding sequence is TGTGCCAGCAGACAGGGACCTGAAGCTTTCTTT. Translated: CASRQGPEAFF.

This chain connects TRBV16 to TRBJ2-5; 7 bases fit TRBD2. The germline CDR1 and CDR2 sequences are KGHSY and FQNENV. The CDR3 loop spans 16 amino acids. V gave up 3 bases and J gave up 4 bases; unmatched junction bases: 11. The CDR3 DNA reads as TGTGCCAGCAGCCACCCCGGGGAGGGGTTCGGAGAGACCCAGTACTTC. Its translation: CASSHPGEGFGETQYF.

The chain has TRBV7-9 and TRBJ2-7, with D tentatively TRBD2 (6 bases). Trimming left V 3 bases short and J 3 bases short, with 18 bases between. The CDR3 loop spans 16 amino acids. In germline, CDR1 is SEHNR, CDR2 FQNEAQ (reference sequence). The CDR3 loop reads CASSLRDGSGGYEQYF. The CDR3 DNA sequence: TGTGCCAGCAGCTTGAGGGACGGGAGTGGTGGCTACGAGCAGTACTTC.

Turning to this clone: One end of the junction fails to match germline, which may point to a read error. This chain uses TRBV4-1 with TRBJ1-3; D is ambiguous. This CDR3 comprises 18 residues. Germline CDR1 is MGHRA and CDR2 is YSYEKL. For the CDR3, the DNA is TGCGCCAGCACCCAAATCTGGAGGGCAGCCTCCTCTGGAAACACCATATATTTT. It codes for CASTQIWRAASSGNTIYF.

The chain joins TRBV11-3 to TRBJ2-2; perhaps TRBD2 as D (6 bases). V shed 1 base and J shed 0 bases, with 9 bases lying between them. The CDR3 runs to 16 residues. Germline lookup yields CDR1 SGHNT and CDR2 YENEEA. CDR3 sequence (DNA): TGTGCCAGCAGCTTAGGAGGCGGGACGAACACCGGGGAGCTGTTTTTT. Its translation: CASSLGGGTNTGELFF.

The CDR3 nucleotides are TGCGCCAGCAGCCTACAGGGGTATAACACTGAAGCTTTCTTT. Amino acid sequence: CASSLQGYNTEAFF. The gene calls are TRBV5-1 and TRBJ1-1; 7 bases map to TRBD1. Germline-derived CDR1 and CDR2 are SGHRS and YFSETQ. This CDR3 has 14 residues. Germline trimming cut 4 bases from V and 2 bases from J; bases unmatched to any gene: 5.

This chain uses TRBV5-6 with TRBJ2-1; unclear D gene. V shed 1 base and J shed 9 bases, with 5 bases lying between them. Germline V gives CDR1 SGHDT, CDR2 YYEEEE. There are 11 residues in the CDR3. The CDR3: CASSLSTEQFF. CDR3 DNA: TGTGCCAGCAGCTTGAGCACTGAGCAGTTCTTC.

CDR3 in amino acids: CASSRRFLAGGHNEQFF. The CDR3 DNA reads as TGTGCCAGCAGCCGAAGATTTCTAGCGGGAGGGCACAATGAGCAGTTCTTC. This chain connects TRBV11-2 to TRBJ2-1, with TRBD2 identical over 12 bases. Per germline, CDR1 SGHAT and CDR2 FQNNGV. CDR3 length: 17 amino acids. V was pared by 5 bases and J by 5 bases, with 10 bases of the junction left unmatched.

The gene calls are TRBV5-1 and TRBJ2-5; 10 bases fit TRBD1. CDR3 length equals 16 residues. The V gene's germline CDR1 is SGHRS and CDR2 YFSETQ. Trimming at V came to 2 bases and at J to 6 bases, leaving 10 bases not matched to a gene. The CDR3 DNA follows: TGCGCCAGCAGCTTTAACCGGGACAGGGGCGTGAAGACCCAGTACTTC. Its protein is CASSFNRDRGVKTQYF.

CDR3 residues: CASSHPLDTQYF. The CDR3 region has the DNA TGTGCCAGCAGCCACCCCTTAGATACGCAGTATTTT. The V gene is TRBV14, the J gene TRBJ2-3; D remains unclear. Trimming stripped 3 bases from V and 5 bases from J, with 6 bases between. Per germline, CDR1 SGHDN and CDR2 FVKESK. This CDR3 spans 12 amino acids. Full variable domain (missing parts from reference TRBV14 and TRBJ2-3): EAGVTQFPSHSVIEKGQTVTLRCDPISGHDNLYWYRRVMGKEIKFLLHFVKESKQDESGMPNNRFLAERTGGTYSTLKVQPAELEDSGVYFCASSHPLDTQYFGPGTRLTVL.

V usage is TRBV10-1 and J usage is TRBJ2-7; a possible D gene is TRBD1 (6 bases). Trimming stripped 6 bases from V and 4 bases from J, with 16 bases between. CDR1 is WNHNN and CDR2 is SYGVQD in the germline V gene (reference sequence). The CDR3 loop spans 14 amino acids. CDR3 sequence reads: CASRAIGTTYEQYF. The CDR3 nucleotides are TGCGCCAGCAGAGCTATCGGGACAACTTACGAGCAGTACTTC.

This chain uses TRBV7-2 with TRBJ2-7; 8 nucleotides match TRBD2. CDR1 SGHTA and CDR2 FQGNSA come from the germline V gene. V dropped 1 base and J dropped 4; count of bases not matched to a gene: 6. The CDR3 contains 15 residues. CDR3 sequence (DNA): TGTGCCAGCAGCTTAGGCGGGAGGAGCTTTTACGAGCAGTACTTC. Translated: CASSLGGRSFYEQYF.

The count of this clone is one. The chain has TRBV27 and TRBJ1-1; D possibly corresponds to TRBD1 (5 bases). The CDR3 is 13 amino acids. Trimming cost V 3 bases and J 4 bases, with 9 bases left between them. CDR1 MNHEY and CDR2 SMNVEV come from the germline V gene (reference sequence). CDR3: CASSFRGGTEAFF. In nucleotides, the CDR3 is TGTGCCAGCAGTTTTAGGGGAGGCACTGAAGCTTTCTTT.

The V call is TRBV10-3, the J call TRBJ1-5; D is unclear. The CDR3 sequence is 15 residues long. Per the germline V gene, CDR1 is ENHRY and CDR2 is SYGVKD. The germline V and J ends were trimmed by 0 bases and 3 bases, with 9 bases remaining between them. CDR3 protein: CAISESEQPNQPQHF. CDR3 sequence (DNA): TGTGCCATCAGTGAGTCGGAACAGCCCAATCAGCCCCAGCATTTT.

This clone has only one observation. The chain has TRBV29-1 and TRBJ2-1, with TRBD2 matching over 9 bases. The CDR3 is 16 residues long. The V gene's germline CDR1 is SQVTM and CDR2 ANQGSEA. Trimming cost V 0 bases and J 0 bases; bases outside gene matches: 3. CDR3 sequence: CSVEDGSGSSYNEQFF. Here the CDR3 DNA reads TGCAGCGTTGAAGATGGTAGCGGGAGCTCCTACAATGAGCAGTTCTTC.

The V and J genes are TRBV19 and TRBJ1-2; 7 nucleotides agree with TRBD1. This CDR3 is 14 amino acids long. With V trimmed by 3 bases and J by 5 bases, 6 bases remained unmatched. Germline CDR1 reads LNHDA; CDR2 reads SQIVND (reference sequence). CDR3 residues: CASSISGGWYGYTF. The CDR3 DNA reads TGTGCCAGTAGTATCTCAGGGGGTTGGTATGGCTACACCTTC.

V is TRBV5-1 and J is TRBJ2-1; 12 nucleotides align to TRBD2. Germline trimming cut 3 bases from V and 7 bases from J; bases unmatched to any gene: 14. From germline, CDR1 is SGHRS and CDR2 YFSETQ. The CDR3 spans 18 residues. In DNA form, the CDR3 reads TGCGCCAGCAGCTACCCGACTAGCGGGAGTGGGCTGCTGAATGAGCAGTTCTTC. It yields the protein CASSYPTSGSGLLNEQFF.

Details on this clone: The identical CDR3 is also encoded by other nucleotide sequences in the sample. This rearrangement joins TRBV28 to TRBJ2-7; a weak D match, TRBD1 (6 bases). CDR1 is MDHEN, CDR2 SYDVKM, per germline. The CDR3 is 17 amino acids. V lost 3 bases and J 4 bases, leaving 22 bases between the germline ends. CDR3 nucleotides: TGTGCCAGCAGTTTGGGGGCCCTAGGGGCCTCCGGGTACGAGCAGTACTTC. Translated, it gives CASSLGALGASGYEQYF.

This clone has a handful of counts. The chain couples TRBV28 to TRBJ1-1, with TRBD1 matching 10 bases. The V gene's germline CDR1 is MDHEN and CDR2 SYDVKM. This CDR3 has 14 residues. Unmatched junction bases numbered 1, after V lost 2 bases and J lost 4 bases. The CDR3 region is CASSLRQGATEAFF. The CDR3, as DNA: TGTGCCAGCAGTTTACGACAGGGGGCCACTGAAGCTTTCTTT.

V gene TRBV19 combines with J gene TRBJ1-2; 9 bases align to TRBD1. V was pared by 6 bases and J by 2 bases, with 10 bases of the junction left unmatched. The CDR3 totals 16 residues. CDR1 and CDR2 (germline): LNHDA, SQIVND (reference sequence). The CDR3 region is CASSPFSGTGNYGYTF. Written as DNA, the CDR3 is TGTGCCAGTAGCCCCTTCTCCGGGACAGGGAACTATGGCTACACCTTC.

This sequence joins TRBV4-3 and TRBJ1-1; D possibly corresponds to TRBD1 (6 bases). CDR3 length: 15 amino acids. V was trimmed by 3 bases and J by 0 bases, leaving 11 bases between them. Germline loops: CDR1 LGHNA, CDR2 YSLEER. CDR3 in amino acids: CASSHRQAVNTEAFF. The CDR3 DNA sequence: TGCGCCAGCAGCCATCGACAGGCTGTGAACACTGAAGCTTTCTTT.

The rearrangement uses TRBV19 and TRBJ1-4; D perhaps matches TRBD1 (6 bases). Trimming took 7 bases from V and 7 from J, leaving 13 bases between them. Germline V gene lookup returns CDR1 LNHDA and CDR2 SQIVND (reference sequence). The CDR3 consists of 13 residues. The CDR3 coding sequence is TGTGCCAGTAAACAGGGAATGGGTGAAAAACTGTTTTTT. This gives the protein CASKQGMGEKLFF.

The chain joins TRBV28 to TRBJ2-7, with TRBD1 matching 11 bases. The junction had 8 bases not matched to a gene; V was cut back by 5 bases and J by 5 bases. Germline V lookup: CDR1 MDHEN, CDR2 SYDVKM. The CDR3 totals 15 residues. The CDR3 coding sequence is TGTGCCAGCAGTACCTCCGGGACAGGGGGTCACGAGCAGTACTTC. The encoded protein is CASSTSGTGGHEQYF.